The clone carrying this T cell receptor (beta chain) was picked up a small number of times. The source of the sample is a study of regulatory T cells in long-lasting Graves disease. Study background: Prior antithyroid drug treatment in newly diagnosed Graves' patients lasted under 3 months.

The sample's time point: newly diagnosed GD, antithyroid drugs for less than 3 months. PBMC RNA served as the TCR library source. The source of the patients was an endocrinology department in Xi'an, China. With iRepertoire HTBI primers and Arm-PCR of CDR3 regions, TCR beta libraries were built. TCRdb used MiXCR to reprocess the multiplex PCR reads, holding one entry per CDR3 protein. The data show 500,000 to 700,000 distinct CDR3 sequences, with 15% to 20% seen just once and 15% to 20% held by the top ten. CDR3 length: 13 residues. From germline, CDR1 is SGHDN and CDR2 FVKESK. The germline V and J ends were trimmed by 6 bases and 4 bases, with 12 bases remaining between them. These sequences were also reported in another study, on T cells in Graves' hyperthyroidism and ophthalmopathy. That report notes: Graves' hyperthyroidism was deemed stable given no ophthalmopathy progression within 18 months. TCR CDR3 regions were first amplified by RT-PCR with HTBI primers.

The chain couples TRBV14 to TRBJ1-2, with D possibly matching TRBD1 (5 bases). Sequencing used peripheral blood mononuclear cells (PBMCs), obtained at new diagnosis, from a patient treated with antithyroid drugs. The TCR originated in a woman between 25 and 40 years old with Graves disease. Here the CDR3 DNA reads TGTGCCAGCAGTAAACAGGCCAGCTATGGCTACACCTTC. Protein sequence: CASSKQASYGYTF.